This T cell receptor (beta chain) came from a study of T cells after somatic rescue of genetic block (dated by TCRdb to about 2020). Notes on the research overall: What the study looked at was long-term robustness, specifically in a T-cell system that came about through somatic rescue of a genetic block in T-cell development.

Libraries were prepared through the immunoSEQ multiplex PCR assay. Sourced from immuneACCESS, this table was stored by TCRdb with only in-frame sequences that have V and J called. A share of the clones is absent; for the studies checked, an unresolved V gene accounts for under half, and the remainder has no known explanation. The table for this sample lists 12,000 or so clones; around 84% of them were counted only once. 6.5% to 9.5% of the sample comes from the top ten. From the cysteine up to the phenylalanine, the CDR3 has a length of 16 residues. This entry keeps only the CDR3 DNA: 48 bases, framed from base 1. Sequences SGHRS (CDR1) and YFSETQ (CDR2) are obtained from the germline V gene. The germline V end is reduced by 0 bases and the J end by 5 bases; junction bases left unmatched: 8. A note on this clone: Its antigen is not yet known. No much larger clonotype is one base removed from it; base qualities were not supplied.

The specimen sequenced was peripheral blood mononuclear cells (PBMCs). Recombination linked TRBV5-1 to TRBJ2-5; TRBD2 lines up with 9 middle nucleotides. This TCR derives from a boy aged 5-17 years. The encoded CDR3 is CASSLVIAGEGETQYF. The bases read TGCGCCAGCAGCTTGGTGATAGCGGGAGAGGGCGAGACCCAGTACTTC.